This T cell receptor (beta chain) was sequenced for a study of T cell responses to AZD1222 COVID-19 vaccine. This CDR3 has 14 residues. Germline V gene sequence: CDR1 SGHRS, CDR2 YFSETQ. V lost 2 bases, J lost 1 base, and 10 bases lay in between. The method was immunoSEQ multiplex PCR; TCRdb's version includes in-frame clones alone and lacks a portion of them. This repertoire shows some 150,000 clones, approximately 88% found once; its top ten account for more than 2%. This chain connects TRBV5-1 to TRBJ2-7; D remains unclear. The TCR originated in an adult in good health. The sequencing used peripheral blood, collected on day 0 of AZD1222 vaccination. As DNA, the CDR3 is TGCGCCAGCAGCTTATTTAGGTCATCCTACGAGCAGTACTTC. It encodes CASSLFRSSYEQYF.